Here is one T cell receptor (beta chain) with its context. The table came from immunoSEQ multiplex PCR; TCRdb's copy has only in-frame clones and leaves some out. This sample has about 100,000 clones, with about 86% found just once. Per germline, CDR1 SGHVS and CDR2 FNYEAQ. V trimming: 5 bases; J trimming: 7 bases; junction bases outside the gene matches: 13. There are 15 residues in the CDR3. The data were taken from a study of blood T cell repertoires in COVID-19. Study information: Sites in the United States, Italy and Spain provided acute and convalescent COVID-19 samples.

The source is an elderly man with acute or convalescent COVID-19. V and J are TRBV7-6 and TRBJ2-5, with 7 bases identical to TRBD1. Sequenced input: peripheral blood. The CDR3 bases are TGTGCCAGCAGCCTCACAGGGGACCTGTTTCGGACCCAGTACTTC. Amino acids: CASSLTGDLFRTQYF. The complete variable domain, with remaining parts taken from reference TRBV7-6 and TRBJ2-5, reads GAGVSQSPRYKVTKRGQDVALRCDPISGHVSLYWYRQALGQGPEFLTYFNYEAQQDKSGLPNDRFSAERPEGSISTLTIQRTEQRDSAMYRCASSLTGDLFRTQYFGPGTRLLVL.